This T cell receptor beta chain stems from a study of T cells expressing NK-cell markers. On the study more broadly: Sorted CD3+CD56-NKG2C+, CD3+CD56+NKG2C+ and CD3+CD56+NKG2C- T cells supplied the TCR beta repertoires. Study conclusions and caveats: Among four donors, these clonotypes also ranked first in the CD3+CD56-NKG2C+ fraction. In a group of several donors, dominant NKG2C+ clonotypes represented about 1.0-8% of CD8+ T cells.

The CDR3 is 14 amino acids. Looked up from germline, CDR1 is LNHDA and CDR2 is SQIVND (reference sequence). TCRdb re-called the 5' RACE reads; every CDR3 protein appears as one record, without DNA. The table counts approximately 440,000 distinct CDR3 sequences; over 1.1% lies in the top ten. Remarks on this clonotype: No antigen is known for it.

The chain combines TRBV19 with TRBJ1-1; checking the TCRdb D call of TRBD1 is not possible without DNA. The origin of this receptor is a woman aged 50 to 65 in good health. Sequences were obtained from blood T cells: a sorted CD56 or NKG2C T cell subset, CD4+ or CD8+ T cells, or bulk PBMC T cells (not recorded which). The CDR3: CASSMQGAGAEAFF.